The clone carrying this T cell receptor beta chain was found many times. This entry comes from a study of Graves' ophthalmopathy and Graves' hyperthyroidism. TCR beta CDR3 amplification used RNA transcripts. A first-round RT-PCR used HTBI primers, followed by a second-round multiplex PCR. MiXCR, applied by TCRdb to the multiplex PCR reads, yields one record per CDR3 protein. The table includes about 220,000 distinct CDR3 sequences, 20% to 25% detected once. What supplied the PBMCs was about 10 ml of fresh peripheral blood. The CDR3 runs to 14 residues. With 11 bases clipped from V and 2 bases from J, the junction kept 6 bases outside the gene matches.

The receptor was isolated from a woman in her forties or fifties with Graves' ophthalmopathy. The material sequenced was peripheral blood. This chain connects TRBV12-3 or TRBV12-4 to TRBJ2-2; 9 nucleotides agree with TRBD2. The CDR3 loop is CAGRLAENTGELFF. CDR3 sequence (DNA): TGTGCCGGGAGACTAGCGGAAAACACCGGGGAGCTGTTTTTT.